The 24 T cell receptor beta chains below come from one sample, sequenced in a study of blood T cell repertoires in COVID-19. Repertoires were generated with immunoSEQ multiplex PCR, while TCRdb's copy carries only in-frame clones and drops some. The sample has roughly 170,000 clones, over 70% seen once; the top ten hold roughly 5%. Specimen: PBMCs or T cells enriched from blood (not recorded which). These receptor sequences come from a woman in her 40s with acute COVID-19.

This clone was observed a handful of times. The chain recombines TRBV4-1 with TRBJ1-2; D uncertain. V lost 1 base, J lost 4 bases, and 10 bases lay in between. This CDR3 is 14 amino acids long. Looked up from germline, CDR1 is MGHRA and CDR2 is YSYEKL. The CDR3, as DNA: TGCGCCAGCAGCCAAGTGCGGGAGAGCTATGGCTACACCTTC. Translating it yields CASSQVRESYGYTF.

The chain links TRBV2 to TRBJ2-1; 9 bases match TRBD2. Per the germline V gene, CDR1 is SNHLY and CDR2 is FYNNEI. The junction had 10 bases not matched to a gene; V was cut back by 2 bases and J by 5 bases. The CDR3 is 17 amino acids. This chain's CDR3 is CASSERGAGGPDNEQFF. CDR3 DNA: TGTGCCAGCAGTGAAAGGGGGGCGGGAGGGCCGGACAATGAGCAGTTCTTC.

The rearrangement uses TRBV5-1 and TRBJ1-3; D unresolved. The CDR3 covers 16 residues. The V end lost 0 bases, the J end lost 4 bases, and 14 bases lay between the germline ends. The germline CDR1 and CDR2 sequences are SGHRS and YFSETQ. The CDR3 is CASSLAGGKFGNTIYF. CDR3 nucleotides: TGCGCCAGCAGCTTGGCCGGAGGGAAGTTCGGAAACACCATATATTTT.

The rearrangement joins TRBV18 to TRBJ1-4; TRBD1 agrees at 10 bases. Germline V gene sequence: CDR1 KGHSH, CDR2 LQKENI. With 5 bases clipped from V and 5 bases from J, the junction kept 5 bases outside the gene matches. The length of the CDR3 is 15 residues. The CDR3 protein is CASSSGTGVNEKLFF. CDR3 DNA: TGTGCCAGCTCATCTGGGACAGGGGTGAATGAAAAACTGTTTTTT.

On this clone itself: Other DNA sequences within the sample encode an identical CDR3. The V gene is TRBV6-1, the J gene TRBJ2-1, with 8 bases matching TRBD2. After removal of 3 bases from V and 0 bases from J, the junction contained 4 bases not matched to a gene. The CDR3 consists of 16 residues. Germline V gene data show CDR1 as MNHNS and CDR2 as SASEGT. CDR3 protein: CASSESLAGSYNEQFF. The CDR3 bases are TGTGCCAGCAGTGAGAGTCTAGCGGGCTCCTACAATGAGCAGTTCTTC.

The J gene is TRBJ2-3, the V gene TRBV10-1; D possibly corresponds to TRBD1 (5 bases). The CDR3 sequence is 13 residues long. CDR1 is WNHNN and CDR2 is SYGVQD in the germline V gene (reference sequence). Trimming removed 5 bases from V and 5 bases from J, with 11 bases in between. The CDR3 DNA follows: TGCGCCAGCAGTTCACTTACAGGAGATACGCAGTATTTT. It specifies CASSSLTGDTQYF.

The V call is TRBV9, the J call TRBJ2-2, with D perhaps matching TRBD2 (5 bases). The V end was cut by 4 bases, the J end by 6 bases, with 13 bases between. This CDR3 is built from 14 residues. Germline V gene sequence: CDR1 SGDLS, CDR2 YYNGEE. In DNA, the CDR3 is TGTGCCAGCAGCCCCGTCAGCGGCGCCGGGGAGCTGTTTTTT. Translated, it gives CASSPVSGAGELFF.

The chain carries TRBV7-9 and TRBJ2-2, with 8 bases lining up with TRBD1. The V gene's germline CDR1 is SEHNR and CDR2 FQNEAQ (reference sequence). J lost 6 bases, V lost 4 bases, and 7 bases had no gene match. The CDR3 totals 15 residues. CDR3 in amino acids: CASSSRQGTPGELFF. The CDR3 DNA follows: TGTGCCAGCAGCTCTCGACAGGGGACACCCGGGGAGCTGTTTTTT.

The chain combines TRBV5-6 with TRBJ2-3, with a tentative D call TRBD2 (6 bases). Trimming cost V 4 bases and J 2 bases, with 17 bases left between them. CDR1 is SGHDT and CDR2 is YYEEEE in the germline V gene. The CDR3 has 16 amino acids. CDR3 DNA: TGTGCCAGCAGCAGCAAAGCAGCGGGTATCACAGATACGCAGTATTTT. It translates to CASSSKAAGITDTQYF.

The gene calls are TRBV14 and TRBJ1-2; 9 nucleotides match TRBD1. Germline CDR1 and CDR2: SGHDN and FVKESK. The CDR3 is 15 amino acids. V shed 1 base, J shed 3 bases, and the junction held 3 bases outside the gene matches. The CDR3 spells CASSQGDRAYYGYTF. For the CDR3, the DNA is TGTGCCAGCAGCCAAGGGGACAGGGCCTACTATGGCTACACCTTC.

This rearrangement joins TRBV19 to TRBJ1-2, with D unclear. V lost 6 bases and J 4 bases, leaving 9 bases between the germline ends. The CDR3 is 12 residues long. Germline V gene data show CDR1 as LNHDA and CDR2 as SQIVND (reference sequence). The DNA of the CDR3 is TGTGCCAGTAGAGGGAGCCCCTATGGCTACACCTTC. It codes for CASRGSPYGYTF.

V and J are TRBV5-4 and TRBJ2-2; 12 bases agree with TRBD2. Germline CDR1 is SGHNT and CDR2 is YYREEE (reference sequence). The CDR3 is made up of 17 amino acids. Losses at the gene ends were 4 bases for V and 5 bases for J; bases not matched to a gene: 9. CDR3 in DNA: TGTGCCAGCAGCATGTCGACTAGCGGGAGACCTACCGGGGAGCTGTTTTTT. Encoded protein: CASSMSTSGRPTGELFF.

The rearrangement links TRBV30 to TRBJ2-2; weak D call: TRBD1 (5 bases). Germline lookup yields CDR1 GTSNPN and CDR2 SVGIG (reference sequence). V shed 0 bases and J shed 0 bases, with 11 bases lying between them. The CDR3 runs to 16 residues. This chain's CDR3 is CAWSVRRAANTGELFF. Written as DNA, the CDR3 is TGTGCCTGGAGTGTACGCAGGGCTGCGAACACCGGGGAGCTGTTTTTT.

The CDR3: CASSYSRQGAEQYF. DNA for the CDR3: TGTGCCAGCAGTTACTCGAGACAGGGGGCTGAGCAGTACTTC. This chain uses TRBV6-5 with TRBJ2-7, with TRBD1 matching 10 bases. The ends lost 0 bases at V and 7 bases at J; junction bases unmatched: 3. The CDR3 sequence is 14 residues long. Germline V CDR1 and CDR2: MNHEY, SVGAGI.

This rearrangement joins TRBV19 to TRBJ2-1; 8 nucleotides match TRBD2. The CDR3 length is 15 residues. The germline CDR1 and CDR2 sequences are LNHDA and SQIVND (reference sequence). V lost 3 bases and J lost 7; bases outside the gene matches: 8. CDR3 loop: CASSIASGFKNEQFF. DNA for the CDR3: TGTGCCAGTAGTATCGCTAGCGGGTTCAAGAATGAGCAGTTCTTC.

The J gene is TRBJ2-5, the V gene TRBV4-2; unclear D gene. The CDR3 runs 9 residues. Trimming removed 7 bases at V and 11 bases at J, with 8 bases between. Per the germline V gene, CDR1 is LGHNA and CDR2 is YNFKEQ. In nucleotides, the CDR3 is TGTGCCAGCAACATCCCGCAGTACTTC. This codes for CASNIPQYF.

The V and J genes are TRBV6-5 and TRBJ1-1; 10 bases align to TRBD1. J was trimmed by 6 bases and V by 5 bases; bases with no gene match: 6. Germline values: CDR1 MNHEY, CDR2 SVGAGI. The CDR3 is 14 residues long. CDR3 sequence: CASSRGQGLPEAFF. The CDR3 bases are TGTGCCAGCAGTAGGGGACAGGGGCTCCCTGAAGCTTTCTTT.

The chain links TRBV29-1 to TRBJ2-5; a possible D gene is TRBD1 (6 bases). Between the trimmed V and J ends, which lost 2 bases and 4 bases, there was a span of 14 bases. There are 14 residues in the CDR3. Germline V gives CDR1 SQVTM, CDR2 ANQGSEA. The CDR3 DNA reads TGCAGCGTTGAACTAACCTTAGGGGGAGAGACCCAGTACTTC. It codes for CSVELTLGGETQYF.

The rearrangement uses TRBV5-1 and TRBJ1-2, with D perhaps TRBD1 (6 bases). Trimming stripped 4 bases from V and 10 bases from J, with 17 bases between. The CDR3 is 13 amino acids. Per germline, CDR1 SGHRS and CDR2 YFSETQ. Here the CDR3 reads CASSQTGQTFYTF. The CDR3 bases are TGCGCCAGCAGCCAAACCGGACAGACTTTCTACACCTTC.

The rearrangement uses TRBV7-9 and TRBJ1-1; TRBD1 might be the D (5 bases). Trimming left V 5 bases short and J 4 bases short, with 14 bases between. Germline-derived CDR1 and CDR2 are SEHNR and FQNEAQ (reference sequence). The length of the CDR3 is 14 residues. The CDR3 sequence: CASSGVTGVTEAFF. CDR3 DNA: TGTGCCAGCAGCGGGGTTACGGGGGTCACTGAAGCTTTCTTT.

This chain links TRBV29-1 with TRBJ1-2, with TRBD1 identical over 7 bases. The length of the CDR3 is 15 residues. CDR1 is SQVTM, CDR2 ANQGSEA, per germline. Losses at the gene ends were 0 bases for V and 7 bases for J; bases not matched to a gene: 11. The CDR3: CSVEDRATGPGGYTF. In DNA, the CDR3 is TGCAGCGTTGAAGATAGGGCGACAGGGCCTGGTGGCTACACCTTC.

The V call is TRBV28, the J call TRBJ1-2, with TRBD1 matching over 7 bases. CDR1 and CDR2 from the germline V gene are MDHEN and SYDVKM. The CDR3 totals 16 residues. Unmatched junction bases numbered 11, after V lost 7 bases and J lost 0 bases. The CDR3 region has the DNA TGTGCCAGCACAGACCGGGACAGTCCTACTAACTATGGCTACACCTTC. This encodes CASTDRDSPTNYGYTF.

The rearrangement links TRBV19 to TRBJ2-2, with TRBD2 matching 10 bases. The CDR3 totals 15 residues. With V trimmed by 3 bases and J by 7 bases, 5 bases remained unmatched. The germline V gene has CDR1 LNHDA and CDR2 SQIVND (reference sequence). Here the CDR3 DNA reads TGTGCCAGTAGTATCCTAGCGGGAGTGGACGGGGAGCTGTTTTTT. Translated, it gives CASSILAGVDGELFF.

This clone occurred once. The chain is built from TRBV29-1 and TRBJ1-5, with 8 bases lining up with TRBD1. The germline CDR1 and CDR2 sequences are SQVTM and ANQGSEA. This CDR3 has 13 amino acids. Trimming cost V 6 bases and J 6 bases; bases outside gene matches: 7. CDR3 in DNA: TGCAGCGTCCAGTTGGACAGGGCTCAGCCCCAGCATTTT. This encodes CSVQLDRAQPQHF. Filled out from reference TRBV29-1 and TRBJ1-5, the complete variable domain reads SAVISQKPSRDICQRGTSLTIQCQVDSQVTMMFWYRQQPGQSLTLIATANQGSEATYESGFVIDKFPISRPNLTFSTLTVSNMSPEDSSIYLCSVQLDRAQPQHFGDGTRLSIL.